The TCR beta chain described here comes from a study of blood T cell repertoires in COVID-19. Seattle patients were enrolled during active infection and followed longitudinally. In germline, CDR1 is SGHVS, CDR2 FQNEAQ. The CDR3 runs 13 residues. Trimming shortened V by 3 bases and J by 2 bases, and 7 bases separated the two germline ends. Generated by immunoSEQ multiplex PCR, the TCRdb table keeps only in-frame clones and is missing some. The data contain hundreds of thousands of clones, under 90% of them seen just once; the ten biggest clones take up roughly 10%. The material sequenced was peripheral blood. The receptor comes from a woman aged 30 to 39 with COVID-19, enrolled during active disease. V gene TRBV7-8 combines with J gene TRBJ1-1; unclear D gene. The CDR3 DNA follows: TGTGCCAGCAGCTTTTACAGCAACACTGAAGCTTTCTTT. It specifies CASSFYSNTEAFF.